The clone carrying this TCR beta chain was recorded a few times. A second PCR of roughly 7 to 11 cycles used a sample-barcoded 5' primer and a J-beta primer mix. The template-switch adaptor was a 5' adaptor with 12 random nucleotides. It tagged each cDNA molecule. TCRdb independently ran MiXCR on the 5' RACE reads; one entry per CDR3 protein. This table has approximately 1.5 million distinct CDR3 sequences, roughly 30% appearing once. This entry belongs to a study of blood T cells in healthy people across ages. For the study at large: Capture by template switching was about one barcoded beta molecule per two T cells.

With 0 bases clipped from V and 1 base from J, the junction kept 5 bases outside the gene matches. The CDR3 is made up of 15 amino acids. Germline CDR1 reads DFQATT; CDR2 reads SNEGSKA (reference sequence). Sequenced input: blood. The chain employs TRBV20-1 and TRBJ1-1; 7 bases line up with TRBD1. The source is a woman aged 25 to 45 in good health. The CDR3 DNA is TGCAGTGCTAGAGATCCCGGGACAGCGAACACTGAAGCTTTCTTT. It encodes CSARDPGTANTEAFF.